This T cell receptor (beta chain) was sequenced for a study of beta chain features in type 1 diabetes. Study findings and constraints: Type 1 diabetes patients had VDJ junctions that carried fewer insertions and more deletions.

Concerning this clone: The target antigen is unknown.

Isolated RNA was reverse transcribed in full, so expressed TCRB transcripts were sequenced. Generated by immunoSEQ multiplex PCR, the TCRdb table keeps only in-frame clones and is missing some. The repertoire holds some 220,000 clones, about a tenth seen once, with 1% to 1.5% in the top ten. The V gene end was trimmed by 11 bases and the J gene end by 0 bases; junction bases not matched to a gene: 3. Looked up from germline, CDR1 is MNHNS and CDR2 is SASEGT. This CDR3 comprises 14 residues. V gene TRBV6-1 combines with J gene TRBJ2-5; TRBD2 matches at 13 bases. The sequenced sample was central memory CD4+ T cells from blood. This receptor was identified in a man aged 18 to 35 in good health. CDR3 amino acids: CAGTSGNYQETQYF. CDR3 DNA sequence: TGTGCCGGGACTAGCGGGAATTACCAAGAGACCCAGTACTTC.